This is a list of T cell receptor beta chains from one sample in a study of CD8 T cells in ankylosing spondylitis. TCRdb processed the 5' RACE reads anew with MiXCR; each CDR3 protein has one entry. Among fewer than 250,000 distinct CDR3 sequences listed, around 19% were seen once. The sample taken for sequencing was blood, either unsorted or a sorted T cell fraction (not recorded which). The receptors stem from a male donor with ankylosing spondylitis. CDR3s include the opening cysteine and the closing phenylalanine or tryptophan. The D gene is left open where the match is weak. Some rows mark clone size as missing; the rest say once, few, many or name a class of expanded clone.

cdr3_nt: TGTGCCAGCAGGGAGCTCCTGGGGGCCTTGGCCGAGCAGTACTTC; cdr3_aa: CASRELLGALAEQYF; v_call: TRBV6-1; j_call: TRBJ2-7; d_call: NA; clone_size: NA
cdr3_nt: TGTGCCAGCAGCTCTCTACCCGGACTAGCGGGGACCCCTAACTTCTACAATGAGCAGTTCTTC; cdr3_aa: CASSSLPGLAGTPNFYNEQFF; v_call: TRBV5-6; j_call: TRBJ2-1; d_call: TRBD2; clone_size: NA
cdr3_nt: TGTGCCAGCAGTCTACAGGGAACCGGGGAGCTGTTTTTT; cdr3_aa: CASSLQGTGELFF; v_call: TRBV27; j_call: TRBJ2-2; d_call: NA; clone_size: many
cdr3_nt: TGTGCCAGCAGGGAGGACGGTTACAATGAGCAGTTCTTC; cdr3_aa: CASREDGYNEQFF; v_call: TRBV12-3/TRBV12-4; j_call: TRBJ2-1; d_call: NA; clone_size: few
cdr3_nt: TGTGCCTGGAGTGTACAAGCAGAGACCCAGTACTTC; cdr3_aa: CAWSVQAETQYF; v_call: TRBV30; j_call: TRBJ2-5; d_call: NA; clone_size: NA
cdr3_nt: TGTGCCAGCAGTCCACTTAGCGGGAGCCAGACCGGGGAGCTGTTTTTT; cdr3_aa: CASSPLSGSQTGELFF; v_call: TRBV12-3/TRBV12-4; j_call: TRBJ2-2; d_call: TRBD2; clone_size: many
cdr3_nt: TGCAGTGCGGCCCGGACGGAAATCAATGAGCAGTTCTTC; cdr3_aa: CSAARTEINEQFF; v_call: TRBV20-1; j_call: TRBJ2-1; d_call: NA; clone_size: NA
cdr3_nt: TGTGCCATCAGTGAGTCCCGGGAGGCCCCCCCCTACGAGCAGTACTTC; cdr3_aa: CAISESREAPPYEQYF; v_call: TRBV10-3; j_call: TRBJ2-7; d_call: TRBD2; clone_size: NA
cdr3_nt: TGCGCCAGCAGCCAAGACGGGAGGGCCGGGGTAAATACGCAGTATTTT; cdr3_aa: CASSQDGRAGVNTQYF; v_call: TRBV4-3; j_call: TRBJ2-3; d_call: TRBD2; clone_size: NA
cdr3_nt: TGTGCCAGTACCTCGGGACGACGGAACACCGGGGAGCTGTTTTTT; cdr3_aa: CASTSGRRNTGELFF; v_call: TRBV19; j_call: TRBJ2-2; d_call: NA; clone_size: NA
cdr3_nt: TGTGCCAGCAGCTTAGAGAAGCTCGGGTGGGCGGCCAATTCACCCCTCCACTTT; cdr3_aa: CASSLEKLGWAANSPLHF; v_call: TRBV7-8; j_call: TRBJ1-6; d_call: NA; clone_size: few
cdr3_nt: TGTGCCATCAGTTCTGGGATGGGACTGGAGACCCAGTACTTC; cdr3_aa: CAISSGMGLETQYF; v_call: TRBV10-3; j_call: TRBJ2-5; d_call: NA; clone_size: NA
cdr3_nt: TGTGCCAGCAACCCCATAGCGGCGATCAATGAGCAGTTCTTC; cdr3_aa: CASNPIAAINEQFF; v_call: TRBV5-6; j_call: TRBJ2-1; d_call: NA; clone_size: NA
cdr3_nt: TGTGCCAGCAGACCTGGGACAGGGGGCAGGCGGGAGCAGTACTTC; cdr3_aa: CASRPGTGGRREQYF; v_call: TRBV27; j_call: TRBJ2-7; d_call: TRBD1; clone_size: once
cdr3_nt: TGTGCCAGCAGCAGCGGGGGGGCCGGGGATACGCAGTATTTT; cdr3_aa: CASSSGGAGDTQYF; v_call: TRBV11-2; j_call: TRBJ2-3; d_call: TRBD2; clone_size: NA
cdr3_nt: TGCGCCAGCAGCGAAGGACCGGACGCGTCCTACGAGCAGTACTTC; cdr3_aa: CASSEGPDASYEQYF; v_call: TRBV4-1; j_call: TRBJ2-7; d_call: NA; clone_size: NA
cdr3_nt: TGTGCCAGCAGCCAAGGGCCTAGGGCGTCGGGAAACACCATATATTTT; cdr3_aa: CASSQGPRASGNTIYF; v_call: TRBV3-1; j_call: TRBJ1-3; d_call: NA; clone_size: NA
cdr3_nt: TGTGCCAGCAGTCCCATCCAGGCGGGAATCTACAATGAGCAGTTCTTC; cdr3_aa: CASSPIQAGIYNEQFF; v_call: TRBV28; j_call: TRBJ2-1; d_call: NA; clone_size: many
cdr3_nt: TGTGCCAGCAGCCCGACCCCGGAAAACTATGGCTACACCTTC; cdr3_aa: CASSPTPENYGYTF; v_call: TRBV7-6; j_call: TRBJ1-2; d_call: NA; clone_size: once
cdr3_nt: TGTGCCAGCAGTTCATCTGACAGGGCCTCTGGAAACACCATATATTTT; cdr3_aa: CASSSSDRASGNTIYF; v_call: TRBV5-4; j_call: TRBJ1-3; d_call: TRBD1; clone_size: few
cdr3_nt: TGTGCCAGCAGCTTGGGGCCAATAGGGTCGGGTCAGCCCCAGCATTTT; cdr3_aa: CASSLGPIGSGQPQHF; v_call: TRBV5-6; j_call: TRBJ1-5; d_call: NA; clone_size: NA
cdr3_nt: TGTGCCAGCAGCACGGACTATGAGTACCAAGAGACCCAGTACTTC; cdr3_aa: CASSTDYEYQETQYF; v_call: TRBV7-9; j_call: TRBJ2-5; d_call: NA; clone_size: few
cdr3_nt: TGCGCCAGCAGCCAAGAAGTTTTGGGGAACACTGAAGCTTTCTTT; cdr3_aa: CASSQEVLGNTEAFF; v_call: TRBV4-1; j_call: TRBJ1-1; d_call: NA; clone_size: NA
cdr3_nt: TGTGCCAGCAGTTTAAGTGCGGGAGTGGTTGAGCAGTTCTTC; cdr3_aa: CASSLSAGVVEQFF; v_call: TRBV12-3/TRBV12-4; j_call: TRBJ2-1; d_call: TRBD2; clone_size: few
cdr3_nt: TGTGCCAGCAGCTTAGCTATCTTCTCGGATGAGCAGTTCTTC; cdr3_aa: CASSLAIFSDEQFF; v_call: TRBV5-5; j_call: TRBJ2-1; d_call: NA; clone_size: few
cdr3_nt: TGTGCCAGCAGCTCTCCCGGGGCCTTAGCCAAAAACATTCAGTACTTC; cdr3_aa: CASSSPGALAKNIQYF; v_call: TRBV7-2; j_call: TRBJ2-4; d_call: NA; clone_size: NA
cdr3_nt: TGTGCCAGCAGTTTACTGGGGGGAGAAGCTTTCTTT; cdr3_aa: CASSLLGGEAFF; v_call: TRBV27; j_call: TRBJ1-1; d_call: NA; clone_size: NA
cdr3_nt: TGTGCCAGCAGTGAATTCGGGGAGGTGTTTTTT; cdr3_aa: CASSEFGEVFF; v_call: TRBV25-1; j_call: TRBJ2-2; d_call: NA; clone_size: NA
cdr3_nt: TGTGCCAGCAGCTTAGAGCCAGCGGGGGGTGTGTGGAACGAGCAGTACTTC; cdr3_aa: CASSLEPAGGVWNEQYF; v_call: TRBV7-9; j_call: TRBJ2-7; d_call: TRBD2; clone_size: once
cdr3_nt: TGTGCCATCAGTACCACCGATCTGACAGGGGGGAGGATTACGCTCTCTGGGGCCAACGTCCTGACTTTC; cdr3_aa: CAISTTDLTGGRITLSGANVLTF; v_call: TRBV10-3; j_call: TRBJ2-6; d_call: TRBD1; clone_size: few
cdr3_nt: TGTGCCAGCAGTGAAACCGGGACTAGGTGGACCTACGAGCAGTACTTC; cdr3_aa: CASSETGTRWTYEQYF; v_call: TRBV6-1; j_call: TRBJ2-7; d_call: TRBD2; clone_size: NA
cdr3_nt: TGTGCCAGCAGCGGGTTCGACACTGAAGCTTTCTTT; cdr3_aa: CASSGFDTEAFF; v_call: TRBV7-8; j_call: TRBJ1-1; d_call: NA; clone_size: NA
cdr3_nt: TGTGCCAGCCTCCTGGGGGGGCGAGAGACCCAGTACTTC; cdr3_aa: CASLLGGRETQYF; v_call: TRBV2; j_call: TRBJ2-5; d_call: NA; clone_size: few
cdr3_nt: TGCAGTGCTAGAGGCTCGGGGGGGGACGAGCAGTACTTC; cdr3_aa: CSARGSGGDEQYF; v_call: TRBV20-1; j_call: TRBJ2-7; d_call: TRBD2; clone_size: few
cdr3_nt: TGTGCCAGCAGCCATGAGCGGGGGGCCTCCTACAATGAGCAGTTCTTC; cdr3_aa: CASSHERGASYNEQFF; v_call: TRBV4-2; j_call: TRBJ2-1; d_call: TRBD2; clone_size: many
cdr3_nt: TGCGCCAGCAGCCAAGTGGCAGACCCTAATAATGAGCAGTTCTTC; cdr3_aa: CASSQVADPNNEQFF; v_call: TRBV4-1; j_call: TRBJ2-1; d_call: NA; clone_size: few
cdr3_nt: TGTGCCAGCAGCTCACAGGGGACTATGGGGTCCACTGAAGCTTTCTTT; cdr3_aa: CASSSQGTMGSTEAFF; v_call: TRBV7-9; j_call: TRBJ1-1; d_call: TRBD1; clone_size: NA
cdr3_nt: TGTGCTAGCAGCTTAACGCCACAGGGAAACTACAATGAGCAGTTCTTC; cdr3_aa: CASSLTPQGNYNEQFF; v_call: TRBV7-7; j_call: TRBJ2-1; d_call: NA; clone_size: many
cdr3_nt: TGTGCCAGCAGCCAAGATATGGGGTGGGGACTAGCGGCCGGGGAGCTGTTTTTT; cdr3_aa: CASSQDMGWGLAAGELFF; v_call: TRBV3-1; j_call: TRBJ2-2; d_call: TRBD2; clone_size: many
cdr3_nt: TGTGCCAGCAGTGAATTGGACCACGAGCAGTACTTC; cdr3_aa: CASSELDHEQYF; v_call: TRBV6-1; j_call: TRBJ2-7; d_call: NA; clone_size: few